Following are 17 T cell receptor beta chains from one sample sequenced in a study of vaccination effects on CD4 cells after COVID-19 (dated by TCRdb to between 2021 and 2024). Library creation used the immunoSEQ multiplex PCR assay. TCRdb provides this immuneACCESS table in a form limited to in-frame rearrangements. Some clones are lacking; in checked studies, under half of them reflect an unresolved V gene, and why the rest are absent is not known. Here the sample has roughly 27,000 clones; approximately 83% occur a single time. The ten most abundant clones make up 1.4% of the sample. To identify antigen-specific CD4+ T cell clonotypes by their expansion, the ViraFEST assay first stimulated PBMC with viral peptide pools and then applied TCR sequencing. After less than 13 days of culture, CD4+ T cells were isolated with the EasySep CD4+ T cell isolation kit. Each participant received two doses of an mRNA SARS-CoV-2 vaccine, either BNT162b2 or mRNA-1273.

These receptors are not linked to any known antigen. This specimen consisted of CD4+ T cells from PBMCs cultured with HCoV-NL63 spike peptides, obtained after COVID-19 vaccination. Taken with the paper, the label for cell subset or site translates to: HCoV-NL63 spike overlapping peptide pool stimulation. Receptor source: a human donor who received a COVID-19 vaccine. Some clones in this sample may be carry-over from other donors' samples.

The V gene is TRBV24-1, the J gene TRBJ2-5; D not certain. Per the germline V gene, CDR1 is KGHDR and CDR2 is SFDVKD. Deletions cut 3 bases from V and 2 bases from J, with 12 bases between. CDR3 size: 15 residues. DNA of the CDR3: TGTGCCACCAGTGATCCTAAATTGCCGCAAGAGACCCAGTACTTC. Amino acid sequence: CATSDPKLPQETQYF.

The chain links TRBV12-5 to TRBJ2-5; D not certain. The V end was cut by 0 bases, the J end by 3 bases, with 2 bases between. The CDR3 has 12 amino acids. Germline lookup yields CDR1 LGHNT and CDR2 FRNRAP. The CDR3, as DNA: TGTGCTAGTGGTTTGGTAAAAGAGACCCAGTACTTC. It yields the protein CASGLVKETQYF.

The J gene is TRBJ1-4, the V gene TRBV6-6; D ambiguous. Germline V CDR1 and CDR2: MNHNY, SVGAGI (reference sequence). CDR3 length: 15 residues. V was pared by 7 bases and J by 0 bases, with 12 bases between. The CDR3 DNA reads as TGTGCCAGCACAGACATGGGGTCAACTAATGAAAAACTGTTTTTT. Translating it yields CASTDMGSTNEKLFF.

V is TRBV7-8 and J is TRBJ2-7; TRBD1 matches at 8 bases. The trim removed 1 base at V and 2 bases at J, leaving 4 bases unmatched. There are 15 residues in the CDR3. Germline CDR1 SGHVS, CDR2 FQNEAQ. The CDR3 region is CASSLVPDRAYEQYV. In DNA, the CDR3 is TGTGCCAGCAGCTTAGTCCCGGACAGGGCCTACGAGCAGTACGTC.

J is TRBJ1-2 and V is TRBV18; possibly TRBD1 for D (5 bases). Germline V gene lookup returns CDR1 KGHSH and CDR2 LQKENI. V shed 5 bases and J shed 5 bases, with 15 bases lying between them. This CDR3 is 14 amino acids long. The CDR3 DNA reads as TGTGCCAGCTCAAGGACCGGGACCGAATATGGCTACACCTTC. Amino acids: CASSRTGTEYGYTF.

The rearrangement uses TRBV5-1 and TRBJ1-5; no reliable D call. V shed 0 bases and J shed 7 bases, with 11 bases lying between them. Germline V CDR1 and CDR2: SGHRS, YFSETQ. The CDR3 is 14 amino acids. Here the CDR3 DNA reads TGCGCCAGCAGCTTGGTAGAACGACACCAGCCCCAGCATTTT. Encoded protein: CASSLVERHQPQHF. Full variable domain (remainder filled in from reference TRBV5-1 and TRBJ1-5): KAGVTQTPRYLIKTRGQQVTLSCSPISGHRSVSWYQQTPGQGLQFLFEYFSETQRNKGNFPGRFSGRQFSNSRSEMNVSTLELGDSALYLCASSLVERHQPQHFGDGTRLSIL.

The chain employs TRBV9 and TRBJ2-1, with 7 positions matching TRBD2. The CDR3 consists of 15 residues. J was trimmed by 6 bases and V by 1 base; bases with no gene match: 7. The germline CDR1 and CDR2 sequences are SGDLS and YYNGEE. This chain's CDR3 is CASSVRGGGGNEQFF. The CDR3 DNA reads TGTGCCAGCAGCGTAAGGGGCGGGGGAGGCAATGAGCAGTTCTTC.

The chain recombines TRBV7-9 with TRBJ2-2, with no clear D. V lost 1 base and J lost 5, with 5 bases in between. The CDR3 sequence is 13 residues long. Germline values: CDR1 SEHNR, CDR2 FQNEAQ (reference sequence). CDR3 protein: CASSLVFTGELFF. The CDR3 DNA follows: TGTGCCAGCAGCTTAGTGTTTACCGGGGAGCTGTTTTTT.

The rearrangement joins TRBV10-3 to TRBJ2-7; weak D call: TRBD2 (7 bases). The CDR3 is 13 residues long. Deletions cut 4 bases from V and 4 bases from J, with 11 bases between. The germline V gene has CDR1 ENHRY and CDR2 SYGVKD. CDR3 region: CAISGGGEYEQYV. Written as DNA, the CDR3 is TGTGCCATCAGTGGAGGGGGGGAGTACGAGCAGTACGTC.

The V call is TRBV2, the J call TRBJ2-1, with 11 bases aligning to TRBD2. The CDR3 sequence is 15 residues long. Germline CDR1 reads SNHLY; CDR2 reads FYNNEI. Trimming took 7 bases from V and 2 from J; bases not matched to a gene: 4. The CDR3 loop reads CASTLLAGAYNEQFF. As DNA, the CDR3 is TGTGCCAGCACCTTACTAGCGGGGGCCTACAATGAGCAGTTCTTC. Full variable domain (remainder filled in from reference TRBV2 and TRBJ2-1): EPEVTQTPSHQVTQMGQEVILRCVPISNHLYFYWYRQILGQKVEFLVSFYNNEISEKSEIFDDQFSVERPDGSNFTLKIRSTKLEDSAMYFCASTLLAGAYNEQFFGPGTRLTVL.

This clone was seen a few times. The V call is TRBV18, the J call TRBJ2-2; either TRBD1 or TRBD2 may fit D (5 bases each). Trimming took off 3 bases at V and 8 bases at J, with 16 bases between the two ends. Germline V gives CDR1 KGHSH, CDR2 LQKENI. CDR3 length: 15 amino acids. DNA for the CDR3: TGTGCCAGCTCACCCCGGGACCCTAGCATTGGGGAGCTGTTTTTT. Its translation is CASSPRDPSIGELFF.

The rearrangement uses TRBV30 and TRBJ2-5; 8 positions agree with TRBD2. This CDR3 has 13 residues. V shed 4 bases, J shed 7 bases, and the junction held 8 bases outside the gene matches. Germline assignment: CDR1 GTSNPN and CDR2 SVGIG (reference sequence). The CDR3 DNA follows: TGTGCCTGGAAAGACGGGGGGGCCTCGACCCAGTACTTC. Its protein is CAWKDGGASTQYF.

V and J are TRBV2 and TRBJ2-3; no definite D call. V was pared by 3 bases and J by 0 bases, with 7 bases between. Germline V CDR1 and CDR2: SNHLY, FYNNEI. The CDR3 runs to 14 residues. The CDR3, as DNA: TGTGCCAGCAGTGAGTGGCAGAGCACAGATACGCAGTATTTT. Amino acids: CASSEWQSTDTQYF.

V and J are TRBV5-5 and TRBJ2-3; D unclear. Germline CDR1 SGHKS, CDR2 YYEKEE (reference sequence). This CDR3 comprises 13 residues. V shed 2 bases and J shed 2 bases, with 6 bases lying between them. CDR3 nucleotides: TGTGCCAGCAGCTTCACGGCCACAGATACGCAGTATTTT. Its protein is CASSFTATDTQYF.

The J gene is TRBJ2-5, the V gene TRBV18; perhaps TRBD1 as D (6 bases). The CDR3 spans 13 residues. The germline V and J ends were trimmed by 4 bases and 1 base, with 7 bases remaining between them. The V gene's germline CDR1 is KGHSH and CDR2 LQKENI. CDR3 sequence: CASSLQGQETQYF. The CDR3 coding sequence is TGTGCCAGCTCACTACAGGGCCAAGAGACCCAGTACTTC.

This clone was seen only once. The chain is built from TRBV2 and TRBJ2-3; 12 bases map to TRBD2. The CDR3 length is 19 residues. The V and J ends lost 3 bases and 1 base, in that order; junction bases with no gene match: 11. Germline V lookup: CDR1 SNHLY, CDR2 FYNNEI. The CDR3 region has the DNA TGTGCCAGCAGTGATTCTCGGCTAGCGGGGGGGTTGGGCACAGATACGCAGTATTTT. Translation: CASSDSRLAGGLGTDTQYF.

The rearrangement links TRBV5-4 to TRBJ2-1; 8 bases align to TRBD2. CDR1 is SGHNT, CDR2 YYREEE, per germline (reference sequence). After removal of 4 bases from V and 5 bases from J, the junction contained 8 bases not matched to a gene. CDR3 length: 15 residues. The CDR3 reads CASSLTGTRDNEQFF. The CDR3 DNA sequence: TGTGCCAGCAGCCTGACCGGGACTAGAGACAATGAGCAGTTCTTC.